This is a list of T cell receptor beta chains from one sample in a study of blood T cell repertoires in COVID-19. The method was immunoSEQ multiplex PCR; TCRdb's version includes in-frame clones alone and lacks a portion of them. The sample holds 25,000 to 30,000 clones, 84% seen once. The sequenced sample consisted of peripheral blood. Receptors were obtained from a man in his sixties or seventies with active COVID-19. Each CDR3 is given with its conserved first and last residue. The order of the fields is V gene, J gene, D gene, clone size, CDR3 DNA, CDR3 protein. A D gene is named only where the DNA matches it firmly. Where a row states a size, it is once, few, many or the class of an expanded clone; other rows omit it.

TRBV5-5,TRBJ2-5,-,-,TGTGCCAGCAGCTTTTTCACAGGGAAAGAGACCCAGTACTTC,CASSFFTGKETQYF
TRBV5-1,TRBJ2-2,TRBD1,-,TGCGCCAGCAGCTTAGGGACAGGGACGAACACCGGGGAGCTGTTTTTT,CASSLGTGTNTGELFF
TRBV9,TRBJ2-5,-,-,TGTGCCAGCAGCTTGGGAGGGGGGAAACAAGAGACCCAGTACTTC,CASSLGGGKQETQYF
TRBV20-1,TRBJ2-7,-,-,TGCAGATCTCAAGGGGGATCCGAGCAGTACTTC,CRSQGGSEQYF
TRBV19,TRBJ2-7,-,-,TGTGCCAGTAGTACGGCCGTACAGGGACCCTCCTACGAGCAGTACTTC,CASSTAVQGPSYEQYF
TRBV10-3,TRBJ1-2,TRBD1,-,TGTGCCATCAATGCCGGGACAGGGGACCTCTATGGCTACACCTTC,CAINAGTGDLYGYTF
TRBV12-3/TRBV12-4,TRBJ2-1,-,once,TGTGCCAGCAGCTTTAAGGGGTATGAGCAGTTCTTC,CASSFKGYEQFF
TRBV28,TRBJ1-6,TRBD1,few,TGTGCCAGCAGAGAACCGGGACAGGGATTATCACCCCTCCACTTT,CASREPGQGLSPLHF
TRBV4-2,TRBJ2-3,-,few,TGTGCCAGCAGCCGCACAGCGGAGGGGGCCGGGGGAGATACGCAGTATTTT,CASSRTAEGAGGDTQYF
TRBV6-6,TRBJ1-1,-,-,TGTGCCAGCAGTTTGAGCTTGAACACTGAAGCTTTCTTT,CASSLSLNTEAFF
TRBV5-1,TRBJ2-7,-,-,TGCGCCAGCAGCTTGGTATCAGGGCAGGGGCCCAACGAGCAGTACTTC,CASSLVSGQGPNEQYF
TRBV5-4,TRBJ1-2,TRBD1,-,TGTGCCAGCAGCCTTCCCGGGACAGGGATCTATGGCTACACCTTC,CASSLPGTGIYGYTF
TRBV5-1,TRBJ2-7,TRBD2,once,TGCGCCAGCAGCAGGGAGGGGTTTTCCGAGCAGTACTTC,CASSREGFSEQYF
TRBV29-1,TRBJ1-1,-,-,TGCAGCGTTGGGAGCAAAGGGAACACTGAAGCTTTCTTT,CSVGSKGNTEAFF
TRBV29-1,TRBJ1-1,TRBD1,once,TGCAGCGTTGACAAGACAGGGCTGAGCACTGAAGCTTTCTTT,CSVDKTGLSTEAFF
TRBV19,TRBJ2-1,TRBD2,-,TGTGCCAGTAGTATGGGACTAGCGATCAATGAGCAGTTCTTC,CASSMGLAINEQFF
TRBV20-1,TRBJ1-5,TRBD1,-,TGCAGTGCTAGTAGGAGGGGGCAGGAGCCCCAGCATTTT,CSASRRGQEPQHF
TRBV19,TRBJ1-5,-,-,TGTGCCAGTAGTATAGGGCATCGTCAGCCCCAGCATTTT,CASSIGHRQPQHF
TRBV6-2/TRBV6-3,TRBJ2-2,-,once,TGTGCCAGCAGCCTCGAGGGGGGGACCGGGGAGCTGTTTTTT,CASSLEGGTGELFF
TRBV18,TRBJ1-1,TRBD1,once,TGTGCCAGCTCACCGACGGACAGGGGCACTGAAGCTTTCTTT,CASSPTDRGTEAFF
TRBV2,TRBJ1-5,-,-,TGTGCCAGCAGCCGCCAGGAGGTGAGCAATCAGCCCCAGCATTTT,CASSRQEVSNQPQHF
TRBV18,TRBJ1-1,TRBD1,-,TGTGCCAGCTCATCAGGGGGCGAAACTGAAGCTTTCTTT,CASSSGGETEAFF
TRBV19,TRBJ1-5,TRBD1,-,TGTGCCAGTAGTACGCGGGACAGCCCCAATCAGCCCCAGCATTTT,CASSTRDSPNQPQHF
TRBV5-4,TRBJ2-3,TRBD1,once,TGTGCCAGCAGCCGGGACAGGCTGGGCGATACGCAGTATTTT,CASSRDRLGDTQYF
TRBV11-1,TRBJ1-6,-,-,TGTGCCAGCAGCAGAACAGGGAATAATTCACCCCTCCACTTT,CASSRTGNNSPLHF
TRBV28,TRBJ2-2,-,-,TGTGCCAGCAGTTTCGCTAGGCGGGGCGGGGAGCTGTTTTTT,CASSFARRGGELFF
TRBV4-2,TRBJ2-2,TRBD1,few,TGTGCCAGCAGCCAAATACGATTGGGACAGGGAGCCGGGGAGCTGTTTTTT,CASSQIRLGQGAGELFF
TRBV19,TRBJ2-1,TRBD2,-,TGTGCCAGTGAGGCTAGCGGGGGGGCGAGCGTCAATGAGCAGTTCTTC,CASEASGGASVNEQFF
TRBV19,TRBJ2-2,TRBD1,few,TGTGCCAGTAGTATAGATGGGACAGGGTCTGCCGGGGAGCTGTTTTTT,CASSIDGTGSAGELFF
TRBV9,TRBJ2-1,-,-,TGTGCCAGCAGCGTAGCCTCGGCCCTGGGTACTCCAGGGGAGCAGTTCTTC,CASSVASALGTPGEQFF
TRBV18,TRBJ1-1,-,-,TGTGCCAGCTCACCACAGGGGCTTGGGTACACTGAAGCTTTCTTT,CASSPQGLGYTEAFF
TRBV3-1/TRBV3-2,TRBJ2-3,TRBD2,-,TGTGCCAGCAGAAAAGGGACTAGCGGGAGCACAGATACGCAGTATTTT,CASRKGTSGSTDTQYF
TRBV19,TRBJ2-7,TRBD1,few,TGTGCCAGTAGTACGGGACAGGGTTTCGAGCAGTACTTC,CASSTGQGFEQYF
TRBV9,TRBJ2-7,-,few,TGTGCCAGCAGCGGAGGGGGTCTCTACGAGCAGTACTTC,CASSGGGLYEQYF
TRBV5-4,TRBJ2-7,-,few,TGTGCCAGCAGCTTCTCTCGGTCCTACGAGCAGTACTTC,CASSFSRSYEQYF
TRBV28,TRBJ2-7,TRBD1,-,TGTGCCAGCAGTTTAAAGGGACAGGGGGCGCTCAAGCAGTACTTC,CASSLKGQGALKQYF
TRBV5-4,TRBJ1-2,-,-,TGTGCCAGCAGCTTGGGGGCGGGGGGGCGTTACTATGGCTACACCTTC,CASSLGAGGRYYGYTF
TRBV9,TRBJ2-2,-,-,TGTGCCAGCAGCTTGGGCGCCGGGGAGCTGTTTTTT,CASSLGAGELFF
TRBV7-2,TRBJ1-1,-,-,TGTGCCAGCAGCTTAGAAGCGGGAGGCACTGAAGCTTTCTTT,CASSLEAGGTEAFF
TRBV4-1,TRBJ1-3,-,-,TGCGCCAGCAGCCAAGTCGAAGGGGCTGGAAACACCATATATTTT,CASSQVEGAGNTIYF
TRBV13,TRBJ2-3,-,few,TGTGCCAGCAGCTCTCGACAGTCGGGCGCAGATACGCAGTATTTT,CASSSRQSGADTQYF
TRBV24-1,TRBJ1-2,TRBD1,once,TGTGCCACCAGTGATGACAGGGTGAAGGGCTACACCTTC,CATSDDRVKGYTF
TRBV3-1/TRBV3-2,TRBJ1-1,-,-,TGTGCCAGCAGCCAAGGCCGGAGGACTGAAGCTTTCTTT,CASSQGRRTEAFF
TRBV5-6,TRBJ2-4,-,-,TGTGCCAGCAGCACCGGGACACTAAACATTCAGTACTTC,CASSTGTLNIQYF
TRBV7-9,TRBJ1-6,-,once,TGTGCCAGCAGCTTAGGCGAGGATTCACCCCTCCACTTT,CASSLGEDSPLHF